This entry concerns a single T cell receptor beta chain. Antigen: not known. The same CDR3 can be traced to other DNA sequences in this sample. The sample belongs to a study of T cell responses to AZD1222 COVID-19 vaccine. Study-wide background: Samples with a second dose at about 4 or about 12 weeks were pooled together.

V lost 4 bases, J lost 0 bases, and 6 bases stayed unmatched. CDR1 SGHRS and CDR2 YFSETQ come from the germline V gene. The CDR3 is 15 amino acids. Notes on the study in general: The donors showed a predominance of white British ancestry and of females, with possible underestimation of clonal diversity.

The data were produced by immunoSEQ multiplex PCR, yet TCRdb's version contains in-frame clones alone and is incomplete. The sample has 90,000 to 150,000 clones, around 85% seen once. The genes are TRBV5-1 and TRBJ2-7; 8 bases fit TRBD1. The clonotype originates from an adult in good health. Source: peripheral blood, taken on day 0 of AZD1222 vaccination. The CDR3 loop reads CASSLGQGFSYEQYF. CDR3 nucleotides: TGCGCCAGCAGCCTAGGACAGGGTTTCTCCTACGAGCAGTACTTC.